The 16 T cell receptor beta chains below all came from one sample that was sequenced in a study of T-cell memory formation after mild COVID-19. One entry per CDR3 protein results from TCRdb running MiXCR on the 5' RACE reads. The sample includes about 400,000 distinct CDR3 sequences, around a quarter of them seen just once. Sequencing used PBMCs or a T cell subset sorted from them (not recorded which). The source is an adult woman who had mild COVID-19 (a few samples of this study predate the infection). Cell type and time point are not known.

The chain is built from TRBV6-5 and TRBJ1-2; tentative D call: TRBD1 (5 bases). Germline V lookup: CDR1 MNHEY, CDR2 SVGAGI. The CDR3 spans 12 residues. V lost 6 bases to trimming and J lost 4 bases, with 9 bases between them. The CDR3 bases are TGTGCCAGCAGAGACAGCACCTATGGCTACACCTTC. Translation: CASRDSTYGYTF.

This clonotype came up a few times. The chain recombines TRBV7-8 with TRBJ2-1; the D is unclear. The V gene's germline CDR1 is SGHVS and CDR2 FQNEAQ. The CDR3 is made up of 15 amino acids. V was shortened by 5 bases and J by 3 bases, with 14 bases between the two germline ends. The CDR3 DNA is TGTGCCAGCAGCCCTTATGGGCGAGGCTACAATGAGCAGTTCTTC. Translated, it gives CASSPYGRGYNEQFF.

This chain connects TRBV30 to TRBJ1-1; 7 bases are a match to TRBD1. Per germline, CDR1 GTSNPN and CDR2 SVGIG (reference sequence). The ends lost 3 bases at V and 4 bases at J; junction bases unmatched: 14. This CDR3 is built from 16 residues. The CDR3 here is CAWRPLTGEWGTEAFF. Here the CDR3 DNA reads TGTGCCTGGAGACCCCTTACAGGGGAATGGGGCACTGAAGCTTTCTTT.

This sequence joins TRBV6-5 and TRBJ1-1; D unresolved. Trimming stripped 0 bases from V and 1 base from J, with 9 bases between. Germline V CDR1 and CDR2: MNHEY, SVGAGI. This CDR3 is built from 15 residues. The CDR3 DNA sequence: TGTGCCAGCAGTTACTCGTCCTTACGGAACACTGAAGCTTTCTTT. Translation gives CASSYSSLRNTEAFF.

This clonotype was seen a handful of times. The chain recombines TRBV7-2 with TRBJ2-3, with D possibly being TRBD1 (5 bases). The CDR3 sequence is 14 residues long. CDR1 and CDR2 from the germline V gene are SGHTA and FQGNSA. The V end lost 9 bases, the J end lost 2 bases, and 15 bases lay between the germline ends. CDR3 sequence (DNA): TGTGCCAGTTACGTGGGGCTAAACACAGATACGCAGTATTTT. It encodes CASYVGLNTDTQYF.

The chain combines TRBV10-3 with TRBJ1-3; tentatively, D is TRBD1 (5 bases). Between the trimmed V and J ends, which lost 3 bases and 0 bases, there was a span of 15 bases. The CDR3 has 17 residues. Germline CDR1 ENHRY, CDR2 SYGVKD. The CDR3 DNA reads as TGTGCCATCAGTGATGACGGCATTGGGACCTCTGGAAACACCATATATTTT. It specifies CAISDDGIGTSGNTIYF.

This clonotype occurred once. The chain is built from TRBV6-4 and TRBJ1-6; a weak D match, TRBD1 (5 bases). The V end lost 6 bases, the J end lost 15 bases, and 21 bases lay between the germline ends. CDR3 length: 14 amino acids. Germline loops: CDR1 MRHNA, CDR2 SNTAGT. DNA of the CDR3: TGTGCCAGCAGGGCCCGCAGGGACCACGGGCTCCTCCACTTT. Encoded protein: CASRARRDHGLLHF.

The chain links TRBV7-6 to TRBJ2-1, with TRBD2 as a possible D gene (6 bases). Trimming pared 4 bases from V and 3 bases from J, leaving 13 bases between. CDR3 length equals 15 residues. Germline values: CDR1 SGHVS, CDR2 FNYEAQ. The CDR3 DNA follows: TGTGCCAGCAGCTCCCCGGGAGAAAACTACAATGAGCAGTTCTTC. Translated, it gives CASSSPGENYNEQFF.

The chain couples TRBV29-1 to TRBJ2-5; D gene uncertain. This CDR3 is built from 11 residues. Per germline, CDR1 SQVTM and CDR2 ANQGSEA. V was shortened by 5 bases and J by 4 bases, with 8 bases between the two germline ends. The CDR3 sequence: CSVPGGETQYF. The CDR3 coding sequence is TGCAGCGTTCCGGGTGGAGAGACCCAGTACTTC.

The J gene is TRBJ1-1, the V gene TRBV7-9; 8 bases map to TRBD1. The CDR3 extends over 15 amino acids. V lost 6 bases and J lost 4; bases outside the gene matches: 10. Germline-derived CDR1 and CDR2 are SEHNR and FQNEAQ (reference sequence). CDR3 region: CASRRQGFVGTEAFF. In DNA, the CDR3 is TGTGCCAGCAGGAGACAGGGGTTCGTGGGCACTGAAGCTTTCTTT.

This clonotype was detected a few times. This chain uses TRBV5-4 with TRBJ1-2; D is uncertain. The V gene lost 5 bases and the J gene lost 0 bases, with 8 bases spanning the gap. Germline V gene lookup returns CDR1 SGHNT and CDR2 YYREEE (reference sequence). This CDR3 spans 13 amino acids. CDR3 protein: CASSAGTNYGYTF. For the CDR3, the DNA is TGTGCCAGCAGTGCAGGAACTAACTATGGCTACACCTTC.

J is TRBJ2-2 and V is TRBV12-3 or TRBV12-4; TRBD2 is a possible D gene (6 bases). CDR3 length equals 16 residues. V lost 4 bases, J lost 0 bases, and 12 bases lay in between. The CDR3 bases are TGTGCCAGCAGTTGGACGGGGAGGACGAACACCGGGGAGCTGTTTTTT. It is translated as CASSWTGRTNTGELFF.

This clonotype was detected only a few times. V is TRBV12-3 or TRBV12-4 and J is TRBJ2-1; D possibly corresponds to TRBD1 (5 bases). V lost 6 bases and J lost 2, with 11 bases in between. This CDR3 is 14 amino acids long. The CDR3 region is CASSSMTAYNEQFF. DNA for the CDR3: TGTGCCAGCAGCTCCATGACAGCCTACAATGAGCAGTTCTTC.

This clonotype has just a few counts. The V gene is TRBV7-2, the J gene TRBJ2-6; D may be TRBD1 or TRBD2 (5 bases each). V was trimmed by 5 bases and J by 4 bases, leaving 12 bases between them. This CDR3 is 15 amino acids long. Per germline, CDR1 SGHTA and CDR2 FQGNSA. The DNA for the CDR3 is TGTGCCAGCAGCCCGTGGGGGTCCGGGGCCAACGTCCTGACTTTC. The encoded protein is CASSPWGSGANVLTF.

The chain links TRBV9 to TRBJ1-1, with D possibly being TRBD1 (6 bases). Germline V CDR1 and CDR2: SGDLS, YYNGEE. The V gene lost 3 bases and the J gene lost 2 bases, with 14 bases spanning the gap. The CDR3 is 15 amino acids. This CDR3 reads CASSAGGRGNTEAFF. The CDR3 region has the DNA TGTGCCAGCAGCGCCGGGGGCAGGGGAAACACTGAAGCTTTCTTT. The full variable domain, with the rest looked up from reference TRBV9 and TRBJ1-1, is DSGVTQTPKHLITATGQRVTLRCSPRSGDLSVYWYQQSLDQGLQFLIQYYNGEERAKGNILERFSAQQFPDLHSELNLSSLELGDSALYFCASSAGGRGNTEAFFGQGTRLTVV.

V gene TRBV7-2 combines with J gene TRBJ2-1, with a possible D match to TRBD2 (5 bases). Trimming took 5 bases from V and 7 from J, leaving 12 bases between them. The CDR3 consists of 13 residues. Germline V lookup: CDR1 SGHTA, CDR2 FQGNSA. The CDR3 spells CASSRRLGNEQFF. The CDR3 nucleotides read TGTGCCAGCAGCCGGAGGCTAGGAAATGAGCAGTTCTTC.